This entry is about one T cell receptor beta chain. The antigen is undetermined. TCRdb's table, derived via immunoSEQ multiplex PCR, lists solely in-frame clones and lacks some. The data contain roughly 2 million clones, approximately 96% of them seen just once; the ten biggest clones take up approximately 0.13%. HIV-negative, healthy adults without recent acute infections or vaccinations were the donors. This record belongs to a study of shared clonotypes between healthy human individuals. The CDR3 totals 14 residues. After removal of 7 bases from V and 6 bases from J, the junction contained 7 bases not matched to a gene. Germline assignment: CDR1 LNHDA and CDR2 SQIVND (reference sequence). Study outcomes and limitations: Some clonotypes were shared by all four sorted-subset donors, while others were not shared. The non-shared ones had lower generation probabilities than the shared ones. Roughly 4.7% was the fraction of naive CD4 clonotypes found shared across several donors.

The gene calls are TRBV19 and TRBJ1-5; 9 positions match TRBD1. Sequencing was carried out using naive CD4+ T cells sorted from blood. Described subset: CD45RA+ positively selected. This clonotype was obtained from a man younger than 30 in good health. CDR3 nucleotide sequence: TGTGCCAGTAAGTCGGGACAGGGCTTTCAGCCCCAGCATTTT. Encoded protein: CASKSGQGFQPQHF.